A selection of T cell receptor beta chains follows, all from one sample in a study of synovial regulatory T cells in juvenile arthritis. Produced via immunoSEQ multiplex PCR; TCRdb's table is partial and in-frame only. Its table lists 7,500 to 10,000 clones. The sample taken for sequencing was Treg cells from blood. The receptors come from a donor aged 2-30 years with juvenile idiopathic arthritis. Each CDR3 is given with its conserved first and last residue. Each record gives: V gene, CDR3 length, clone size, J gene, CDR3 protein. Size is omitted from some rows. Given values are once, few, many or a class for expanded clones.

TRBV18	13	.	TRBJ1-5	CASSSNSNQPQHF
TRBV5-6	14	.	TRBJ2-7	CASSWYYMVHEQYF
TRBV10-1	15	.	TRBJ1-1	CASSESTGMNTEAFF
TRBV19	16	.	TRBJ1-6	CASSIKVGQGRSPLHF
TRBV4-1	13	.	TRBJ1-2	CASSQVHAYGYTF
TRBV19	17	.	TRBJ2-3	CASRPRPGHLRTDTQYF
TRBV7-9	16	.	TRBJ2-7	CASSFEYRGIWYEQYF
TRBV2	13	.	TRBJ2-7	CASTPDDSYEQYF
TRBV6-1	15	.	TRBJ2-7	CAEGSPGTGVYEQYF
TRBV28	13	.	TRBJ2-7	CASSLLPSYEQYF
TRBV19	15	.	TRBJ2-1	CASSIRLAGVDEQFF
TRBV25-1	14	.	TRBJ1-1	CASSVTGVWTEAFF
TRBV5-3	19	.	TRBJ2-1	CARSSPGLAGASSYNEQFF
TRBV2	11	.	TRBJ1-4	CASSEMEKLFF
TRBV19	16	.	TRBJ2-6	CASSPPRGSGANVLTF
TRBV18	14	.	TRBJ1-2	CASSPGGQVDGYTF
TRBV5-5	12	.	TRBJ1-4	CASSLGREKLFF
TRBV6-1	14	.	TRBJ2-2	CASSAGPGTGELFF
TRBV5-5	14	.	TRBJ2-7	CASSWGTGPYEQYF
TRBV25-1	11	.	TRBJ1-2	CASMNNYGYTF
TRBV5-6	13	.	TRBJ1-3	CASSQGSGNTIYF
TRBV2	12	.	TRBJ2-7	CASSVHIYEQYF
TRBV6-6	16	.	TRBJ1-1	CASSYGGGTLNTEAFF
TRBV5-1	15	.	TRBJ1-4	CASSSGRTTNEKLFF
TRBV28	14	.	TRBJ2-1	CASSDRGRGNEQFF
TRBV10-3	13	.	TRBJ2-2	CAISGLSTGELFF
TRBV19	13	.	TRBJ1-3	CASTSLSRNTIYF
TRBV27	13	.	TRBJ2-7	CASSLWEKNEQYF
TRBV28	13	.	TRBJ1-4	CASRKQGSEKLFF
TRBV5-4	16	medium-sized	TRBJ1-3	CASSLATGSSGNTIYF
TRBV5-4	14	.	TRBJ2-7	CASSSAGGTYEQYF
TRBV6-5	11	.	TRBJ1-2	CASSRGYGYTF
TRBV19	13	.	TRBJ1-5	CASSIGGNQPQHF
TRBV7-6	15	.	TRBJ2-7	CASSLAGQGAYEQYF
TRBV25-1	17	.	TRBJ1-6	CASSDSSLGQLNSPLHF
TRBV27	14	.	TRBJ1-4	CASSQTWGNEKLFF
TRBV6-1	11	.	TRBJ1-4	CASSEAQKLFF
TRBV5-1	14	.	TRBJ1-4	CASSLGSGGEKLFF
TRBV9	17	.	TRBJ1-3	CASSVAGGGYSGNTIYF
TRBV27	17	.	TRBJ1-5	CASGSMQALYSNQPQHF
TRBV5-1	15	.	TRBJ2-1	CASSLESSSYNEQFF
TRBV19	17	.	TRBJ1-3	CASRPGAGQWAGNTIYF
TRBV27	13	.	TRBJ2-7	CASRRLSSYEQYF
TRBV19	15	.	TRBJ1-6	CASSMGREGRSPLHF
TRBV18	14	.	TRBJ2-5	CASSPWGGQETQYF
TRBV6-1	15	.	TRBJ2-7	CASRIGAPPDYEQYF
TRBV29-1	11	.	TRBJ1-1	CSVEGTVEAFF
TRBV6-5	15	.	TRBJ1-3	CASSYGGQGPGTIYF
TRBV18	14	.	TRBJ2-6	CASLLSSGANVLTF
TRBV5-1	17	.	TRBJ2-7	CASSLGLAGGLSYEQYF
TRBV19	14	.	TRBJ1-1	CASSTYEKGTEAFF